The following is a TCR beta chain sequence with its context. These data originate in a study of blood T cell repertoires in COVID-19. Measured with immunoSEQ multiplex PCR; TCRdb has only the in-frame clones, and not every one. The data show about 410,000 clones, with roughly 90% seen just once and about 1.5% held by the top ten. This TCR was recovered from a woman aged 25 to 45 with active or convalescent COVID-19. The source material was peripheral blood.

The chain's CDR3 is CASRGGDHTQYF. The CDR3 DNA is TGTGCCAGCAGAGGGGGGGATCATACGCAGTATTTT. This chain links TRBV6-5 with TRBJ2-3, with a tentative D call TRBD2 (7 bases). The germline V gene has CDR1 MNHEY and CDR2 SVGAGI. The germline V and J ends were trimmed by 6 bases and 7 bases, with 11 bases remaining between them. The CDR3 has 12 amino acids.